The T cell receptor (beta chain) under discussion was sequenced for a study of Graves' ophthalmopathy and Graves' hyperthyroidism. Transcripts of RNA were the source for amplifying TCR beta CDR3 regions. HTBI-primed RT-PCR formed the first round, and a multiplex PCR formed the second. TCRdb re-derived calls from the multiplex PCR reads in MiXCR, one entry per CDR3 protein. The sample comprises about 700,000 distinct CDR3 sequences, roughly two fifths of which are singletons, and over 2.5% rests with the top ten. Trimming cost V 3 bases and J 1 base, with 11 bases left between them. CDR1 is SGHNT, CDR2 YYREEE, per germline (reference sequence). The CDR3 is made up of 14 amino acids. This clonotype was seen ten or more times.

This chain joins TRBV5-4 and TRBJ2-7; D remains ambiguous. Sequenced material: peripheral blood. The clonotype was recovered from an adult man with Graves' ophthalmopathy. The CDR3 loop reads CASSSKDASYEQYF. In DNA, the CDR3 is TGTGCCAGCAGCTCAAAAGACGCATCCTACGAGCAGTACTTC.